The present TCR beta chain was sequenced within a study of shared clonotypes between healthy human individuals. With regard to this clone: Its specificity is unknown.

Repertoires were generated with immunoSEQ multiplex PCR, while TCRdb's copy carries only in-frame clones and drops some. This sample has under 550,000 clones, with 90% to 97% found just once. Study-wide results and limits: Four donors shared about 5% of their naive CD4 clonotypes.

With 4 bases clipped from V and 8 bases from J, the junction kept 4 bases outside the gene matches. Germline V gene lookup returns CDR1 MNHEY and CDR2 SMNVEV (reference sequence). This CDR3 region has 12 residues. The origin of this receptor is a woman in her twenties or thirties in good health. Sequencing was done on a sample of naive CD4+ T cells sorted from blood. Stated subset: CD45RA+ positively selected. The chain carries TRBV27 and TRBJ1-2; 7 bases fit TRBD1. CDR3 DNA sequence: TGTGCCAGCAGTTCAGGGGGGATCGGCTACACCTTC. It yields the protein CASSSGGIGYTF.